This entry lists 27 T cell receptor beta chains sequenced from one sample in a study of T cell clonality in common variable immunodeficiency. Using immunoSEQ multiplex PCR, the repertoire was profiled, and TCRdb retains in-frame clones only, with some absent. Observed in the sample are roughly 43,000 clones, none of them singletons. Sequenced sample: peripheral blood mononuclear cells. The receptors here all came from a person aged 18 to 70 in good health.

This clone occurred many times. Read data end 3 residues before the CDR3 end; the end is taken from the germline J gene. The rearrangement joins TRBV12-3 or TRBV12-4 to TRBJ2-5; no definite D call. V was trimmed by 4 bases and J by 0 bases, leaving 9 bases between them. The CDR3 totals 14 residues. The covered CDR3 bases are TGTGCCAGCAGTTCCCCCCAAAACCAAGAGACC. Translation gives CASSSPQNQET. Given in full, the CDR3 is CASSSPQNQETQYF.

The sample holds many counts of this clone. The CDR3 extends 3 residues past the end of the read, so its final part is completed from the germline J gene. V and J are TRBV20-1 and TRBJ1-6, with 7 bases aligning to TRBD1. V lost 5 bases, J lost 2 bases, and 9 bases stayed unmatched. CDR3 size: 16 residues. Germline CDR1 and CDR2: DFQATT and SNEGSKA (reference sequence). The CDR3 bases that were read are TGCAGTGCTCGGGACAGCACAATCGCCTATAATTCACCC. Translating gives CSARDSTIAYNSP. The complete CDR3 reads CSARDSTIAYNSPLHF.

This clone showed up many times. The sequence runs out 3 residues before the end of the CDR3; the remainder is reconstructed from the germline J gene. The chain employs TRBV9 and TRBJ2-1; D remains unclear. The CDR3 has 15 amino acids. Germline values: CDR1 SGDLS, CDR2 YYNGEE. V lost 1 base, J lost 2 bases, and 10 bases lay in between. The part of the CDR3 DNA that was read is TGTGCCAGCAGCGTACGAGCGAATACCTACAATGAG. This translates into CASSVRANTYNE. In full, the CDR3 is CASSVRANTYNEQFF.

This clone was found many times. The CDR3 end is not reached by the read, which stops 3 residues before it; the germline J gene fills it in. The chain couples TRBV20-1 to TRBJ2-7; 11 nucleotides align to TRBD2. The V gene's germline CDR1 is DFQATT and CDR2 SNEGSKA (reference sequence). The ends lost 6 bases at V and 0 bases at J; junction bases unmatched: 7. The CDR3 contains 15 residues. The CDR3 bases that were read are TGCAGTGCCGGCTTAGCGGGAGGGCCCTCCTACGAG. As protein: CSAGLAGGPSYE. The complete CDR3 protein is CSAGLAGGPSYEQYF.

The sample holds many counts of this clone. The read terminates 3 residues ahead of where the CDR3 ends, so the germline J gene completes it. This chain connects TRBV12-3 or TRBV12-4 to TRBJ2-1; D may be TRBD2 (5 bases). The CDR3 length is 16 residues. V lost 1 base and J 2 bases, leaving 12 bases between the germline ends. This CDR3 reads CASSLDSGITYNEQFF. The sequenced CDR3 bases are TGTGCCAGCAGTTTAGATTCGGGGATCACCTACAATGAG.

This clone was seen many times. The read ends 3 residues shy of where the CDR3 ends; the end is completed using the germline J gene. The rearrangement links TRBV9 to TRBJ1-2; the D gene is possibly TRBD1 (5 bases). The CDR3 contains 14 residues. The V gene lost 2 bases and the J gene lost 4 bases, with 12 bases spanning the gap. Germline V gene lookup returns CDR1 SGDLS and CDR2 YYNGEE. Incomplete CDR3 DNA: TGTGCCAGCAGCGTGGGACTGGAATTCTATGGC. Protein product: CASSVGLEFYG. The CDR3 reads in full as CASSVGLEFYGYTF. Filled out from reference TRBV9 and TRBJ1-2, the complete variable domain reads DSGVTQTPKHLITATGQRVTLRCSPRSGDLSVYWYQQSLDQGLQFLIQYYNGEERAKGNILERFSAQQFPDLHSELNLSSLELGDSALYFCASSVGLEFYGYTFGSGTRLTVV.

This clone was seen many times. Coverage ceases 3 residues before the CDR3 finishes, and the germline J gene fills in the end. The rearrangement links TRBV3-1 (or the pseudogene TRBV3-2) to TRBJ2-1, with a tentative D call TRBD2 (5 bases). Germline V gene lookup returns CDR1 LGHDT and CDR2 YNNKEL (reference sequence). Trimming left V 0 bases short and J 4 bases short, with 13 bases between. This CDR3 has 16 residues. The covered CDR3 bases are TGTGCCAGCAGCCAAGATCTCCCCGGGGATTACAATGAG. It specifies CASSQDLPGDYNE. The full CDR3 reads CASSQDLPGDYNEQFF.

This clone was seen repeatedly, ten times or more. The CDR3 extends 3 residues past the end of the read, so its final part is completed from the germline J gene. The V and J genes are TRBV6-1 and TRBJ1-2, with D perhaps matching TRBD1 (5 bases). The CDR3 extends over 14 amino acids. Germline V gene lookup returns CDR1 MNHNS and CDR2 SASEGT. CDR3 region: CASSAGYLFRGYTF. The sequenced CDR3 bases are TGTGCCAGCAGTGCAGGGTATTTGTTTCGGGGC.

This clone appeared many times. The read ends 3 residues before the CDR3 terminus; that terminus is restored from the germline J gene. The chain employs TRBV4-1 and TRBJ2-7; 10 bases match TRBD1. CDR3 size: 14 residues. From germline, CDR1 is MGHRA and CDR2 YSYEKL. Trimming removed 4 bases from V and 4 bases from J; junction bases left unmatched: 4. This CDR3 reads CASSPGQGEYEQYF. CDR3 DNA (partial): TGCGCCAGCAGCCCCGGACAGGGGGAGTACGAG.

This clone was recorded many times. The sequenced fragment ends 3 residues before the CDR3 boundary, so the rest is inferred from the germline J gene. The chain links TRBV20-1 to TRBJ1-4, with 8 bases aligning to TRBD1. Germline V lookup: CDR1 DFQATT, CDR2 SNEGSKA (reference sequence). The CDR3 has 14 residues. Unmatched junction bases numbered 1, after V lost 2 bases and J lost 2 bases. The CDR3 protein is CSARYRGTNEKLFF. Incomplete CDR3 DNA: TGCAGTGCTAGATACAGGGGGACTAATGAAAAA.

This clone occurred a few times. With a far larger clone one base away, a read error is the likely cause. The CDR3 goes on 3 residues after the read ends, and that part is filled in from the germline J gene. The V gene is TRBV19, the J gene TRBJ2-7; maybe TRBD2 (6 bases). This CDR3 contains 13 residues. The germline V and J ends were trimmed by 5 bases and 3 bases, with 11 bases remaining between them. Germline V lookup: CDR1 LNHDA, CDR2 SQIVND (reference sequence). CDR3 DNA, as far as it was read: TGTGCCAGTAGTGCCCTCGGGGGCTACGAG. Protein: CASSALGGYE. From start to end, the CDR3 is CASSALGGYEQYF.

In this sample, this clone turned up a few times. The read is 3 residues too short to cover the CDR3 end, so that end is filled in from the germline J gene. The chain employs TRBV2 and TRBJ1-5; TRBD1 might be the D (6 bases). This CDR3 contains 14 residues. Germline CDR1 and CDR2: SNHLY and FYNNEI. The V end was cut by 5 bases, the J end by 4 bases, with 12 bases between. Incomplete CDR3 DNA: TGTGCCAGCAGTCAGGGGCCAGGGAATCAGCCC. Its translation: CASSQGPGNQP. The whole CDR3 is CASSQGPGNQPQHF.

This clone showed up many times. The read halts 3 residues ahead of the CDR3 end, with the missing end drawn from the germline J gene. The rearrangement uses TRBV7-8 and TRBJ2-7; D is ambiguous. Trimming shortened V by 5 bases and J by 5 bases, and 10 bases separated the two germline ends. Germline V gene lookup returns CDR1 SGHVS and CDR2 FQNEAQ. CDR3 size: 12 residues. The CDR3 spells CASSVSYHEQYF. CDR3 bases read: TGTGCCAGCAGCGTTTCCTACCACGAG.

In this sample, this clone turned up many times. Sequencing ends 3 residues short of the CDR3 end; the germline J gene provides the rest. V and J are TRBV5-1 and TRBJ1-2; D is uncertain. The germline V and J ends were trimmed by 2 bases and 6 bases, with 17 bases remaining between them. The CDR3 is made up of 15 amino acids. CDR1 and CDR2 (germline): SGHRS, YFSETQ. The CDR3 here is CASSFGGSVSDGYTF. The part of the CDR3 DNA that was read is TGCGCCAGCAGCTTTGGTGGTTCGGTTTCTGATGGC.

The table lists this clone with many counts. The read gets to within 3 residues of the CDR3 end, and the germline J gene fills in the rest. This chain connects TRBV10-1 to TRBJ1-3; D gene uncertain. V shed 2 bases and J shed 4 bases, with 6 bases lying between them. Germline V gene lookup returns CDR1 WNHNN and CDR2 SYGVQD (reference sequence). CDR3 size: 13 residues. This CDR3 reads CASSEGKGNTIYF. Incomplete CDR3 DNA: TGCGCCAGCAGTGAGGGCAAGGGAAACACC.

This clone was counted many times. The read falls 3 residues short of the CDR3 end, and the missing part is taken from the germline J gene. The rearrangement links TRBV4-1 to TRBJ2-7; 13 bases align to TRBD2. The V and J ends lost 2 bases and 2 bases, in that order; junction bases with no gene match: 3. Germline lookup yields CDR1 MGHRA and CDR2 YSYEKL. The CDR3 is 16 amino acids. The CDR3 reads CASSQPTSGGTYEQYF. The sequenced CDR3 bases are TGCGCCAGCAGCCAACCGACTAGCGGGGGGACCTACGAG.

This clone was recorded many times. The missing CDR3 end, 3 residues past where the read stops, is filled in from the germline J gene. The J gene is TRBJ2-3, the V gene TRBV4-1, with D possibly matching TRBD2 (5 bases). The CDR3 extends over 14 amino acids. CDR1 and CDR2 (germline): MGHRA, YSYEKL. Partial CDR3 DNA: TGCGCCAGCAGCCAAGATGTCGGACGGGGTCCG. It specifies CASSQDVGRGP. The full CDR3 sequence reads CASSQDVGRGPQYF.

Many counts were recorded for this clone. The CDR3 end falls 3 residues outside the read, so it is completed with the germline J gene. This chain uses TRBV10-3 with TRBJ2-5; TRBD1 matches 7 bases. V shed 3 bases and J 2 bases; nucleotides not matched to a gene: 0. Germline CDR1 and CDR2: ENHRY and SYGVKD. The CDR3 is 13 residues long. This CDR3 reads CAISDRGQETQYF. The CDR3 bases that were read are TGTGCCATCAGTGACAGGGGGCAAGAGACC.

This clone was recorded many times. The read comes to an end 3 residues before the CDR3 does, leaving the germline J gene to fill in the end. This rearrangement joins TRBV5-1 to TRBJ2-3; TRBD2 aligns across 11 bases. Germline V CDR1 and CDR2: SGHRS, YFSETQ. The V and J ends lost 0 bases and 2 bases, in that order; junction bases with no gene match: 14. The CDR3 loop spans 20 amino acids. The CDR3 region is CASSLAPLRTSGSFTDTQYF. The CDR3 bases that were read are TGCGCCAGCAGCTTGGCCCCTCTTCGTACTAGCGGGAGTTTCACAGATACG.

This clone was seen at least ten times. The read ends 3 residues before the CDR3 terminus; that terminus is restored from the germline J gene. V and J are TRBV28 and TRBJ2-7; TRBD2 matches 7 bases. Germline-derived CDR1 and CDR2 are MDHEN and SYDVKM. The CDR3 extends over 16 amino acids. Trimming cost V 2 bases and J 5 bases; bases outside gene matches: 12. The CDR3 bases that were read are TGTGCCAGCAGTTTAATGGGCGGGGGAGGGAAGAACGAG. It codes for CASSLMGGGGKNE. The entire CDR3 protein is CASSLMGGGGKNEQYF.

This clone was seen many times. The CDR3 end falls 3 residues outside the read, so it is completed with the germline J gene. The chain joins TRBV11-2 to TRBJ1-2; maybe TRBD1 (5 bases). The CDR3 is 15 amino acids. V was cut by 4 bases and J by 3 bases, with 15 bases left in between. The germline V gene encodes CDR1 SGHAT and CDR2 FQNNGV. Here the CDR3 reads CASSSLPGNYYGYTF. The DNA read from the CDR3 is TGTGCCAGCAGCTCATTGCCAGGGAACTACTATGGC.

This clone was observed many times. The read is 3 residues too short to cover the CDR3 end, so that end is filled in from the germline J gene. J is TRBJ1-2 and V is TRBV29-1; tentative D call: TRBD1 (6 bases). Deletions cut 6 bases from V and 1 base from J, with 15 bases between. Per the germline V gene, CDR1 is SQVTM and CDR2 is ANQGSEA. The CDR3 totals 14 residues. This CDR3 is CSVSGQSNNYGYTF. The CDR3 DNA, read in part, is TGCAGCGTCTCCGGACAGTCTAATAACTATGGC. The entire variable domain, with the rest obtained from reference TRBV29-1 and TRBJ1-2, is as follows: SAVISQKPSRDICQRGTSLTIQCQVDSQVTMMFWYRQQPGQSLTLIATANQGSEATYESGFVIDKFPISRPNLTFSTLTVSNMSPEDSSIYLCSVSGQSNNYGYTFGSGTRLTVV.

This clone was observed many times. The CDR3 extends 3 residues past the end of the read, so its final part is completed from the germline J gene. The gene calls are TRBV11-2 and TRBJ1-4; D ambiguous. Per germline, CDR1 SGHAT and CDR2 FQNNGV. With 0 bases removed from V and 5 bases from J, the gap between germline ends came to 10 bases. This CDR3 region has 15 residues. The covered CDR3 bases are TGTGCCAGCAGCTTAGAGTTGGGCGGGAATGAAAAA. It translates to CASSLELGGNEK. The entire CDR3 protein is CASSLELGGNEKLFF.

This clone was observed many times. The read halts 3 residues ahead of the CDR3 end, with the missing end drawn from the germline J gene. V and J are TRBV7-2 and TRBJ2-5, with TRBD2 matching 10 bases. Germline loops: CDR1 SGHTA, CDR2 FQGNSA. The CDR3 has 15 amino acids. Unmatched junction bases numbered 4, after V lost 5 bases and J lost 1 base. CDR3 DNA (partial): TGTGCCAGCAGCCTCGGACTAGCGGTCCAAGAGACC. Protein: CASSLGLAVQET. The full-length CDR3 reads as CASSLGLAVQETQYF.

This clone was counted at least ten times. The CDR3 end lies 3 residues beyond the end of the read and is filled in from the germline J gene. The V gene is TRBV6-1, the J gene TRBJ1-2; TRBD1 agrees at 7 bases. V was pared by 1 base and J by 4 bases, with 6 bases of the junction left unmatched. The length of the CDR3 is 15 residues. Germline CDR1 MNHNS, CDR2 SASEGT. The sequenced CDR3 bases are TGTGCCAGCAGTGAAGTCGAGGGGGCTGGCTATGGC. Protein sequence: CASSEVEGAGYG. The CDR3 as a whole reads CASSEVEGAGYGYTF.

This clone was detected ten times or more. Read coverage stops 3 residues before the CDR3 terminus; the germline J gene supplies the remainder. V and J are TRBV4-1 and TRBJ2-5, with D tentatively TRBD1 (5 bases). Trimming stripped 5 bases from V and 2 bases from J, with 12 bases between. The CDR3 consists of 14 residues. Germline V gene sequence: CDR1 MGHRA, CDR2 YSYEKL. CDR3 sequence reads: CASSIQEKQETQYF. The DNA read from the CDR3 is TGCGCCAGCAGCATACAGGAGAAACAAGAGACC.

This clone was picked up many times. The CDR3 loop reads CASRGDRRYGYTF. CDR3 DNA, as far as it was read: TGTGCCAGTAGGGGGGACAGGCGTTATGGC. The J gene is TRBJ1-2, the V gene TRBV19; 8 bases line up with TRBD1. The read finishes 3 residues shy of the CDR3 end, and the germline J gene is used to complete it. In germline, CDR1 is LNHDA, CDR2 SQIVND (reference sequence). The trim removed 6 bases at V and 5 bases at J, leaving 5 bases unmatched. The CDR3 has 13 residues.